Reported below is one T cell receptor beta chain. Its antigen is currently unknown. A clone one base away is much larger, so this may be a read error. Time point: newly diagnosed GD, antithyroid drugs for less than 3 months. The authors made the TCR library using RNA they extracted from PBMCs. Patients were enrolled at an endocrinology department in Xi'an, China. A volume of around 8.7 milliliters of peripheral blood was collected in EDTA tubes. For TCR beta, libraries came from iRepertoire HTBI primers and Arm-PCR of CDR3 regions. TCRdb called the multiplex PCR reads again in MiXCR, with one record for every CDR3 protein. The sample contains about 460,000 distinct CDR3 sequences, 14% of which appear only once. This entry is derived from a study of regulatory T cells in long-lasting Graves disease. Study results and limitations: Possibly, too few samples lowered accuracy.

The CDR3 is 14 amino acids. Germline V gene data show CDR1 as DFQATT and CDR2 as SNEGSKA (reference sequence). Another study also made use of these data, one on T cells in Graves' hyperthyroidism and ophthalmopathy. That investigation notes: Researchers found most expanded thyroid clonotypes above 0.001 in blood as well.

The chain recombines TRBV20-1 with TRBJ1-2; no reliable D call. The source material was peripheral blood mononuclear cells (PBMCs), sampled at new diagnosis, from a patient treated with antithyroid drugs. This receptor was taken from a woman in her forties or fifties with Graves disease. CDR3 residues: CSARDVANPYGYSF. CDR3 DNA sequence: TGCAGTGCCAGAGACGTGGCAAACCCCTATGGCTACAGCTTC.